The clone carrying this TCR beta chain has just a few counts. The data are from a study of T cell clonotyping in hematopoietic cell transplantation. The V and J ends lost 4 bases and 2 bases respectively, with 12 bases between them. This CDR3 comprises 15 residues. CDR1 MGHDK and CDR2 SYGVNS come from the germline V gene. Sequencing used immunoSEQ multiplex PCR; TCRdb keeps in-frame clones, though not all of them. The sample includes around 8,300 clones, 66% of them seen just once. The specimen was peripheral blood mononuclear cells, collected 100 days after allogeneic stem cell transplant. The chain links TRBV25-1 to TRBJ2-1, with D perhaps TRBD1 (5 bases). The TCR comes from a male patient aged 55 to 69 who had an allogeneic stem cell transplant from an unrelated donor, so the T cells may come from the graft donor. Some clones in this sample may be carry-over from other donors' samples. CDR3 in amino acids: CASSVKVTAYNEQFF. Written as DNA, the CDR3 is TGTGCCAGCAGTGTGAAAGTGACAGCCTACAATGAGCAGTTCTTC. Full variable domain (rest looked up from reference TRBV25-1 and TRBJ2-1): EADIYQTPRYLVIGTGKKITLECSQTMGHDKMYWYQQDPGMELHLIHYSYGVNSTEKGDLSSESTVSRIRTEHFPLTLESARPSHTSQYLCASSVKVTAYNEQFFGPGTRLTVL.